A selection of T cell receptor beta chains follows, all from one sample in a study of blood T cell repertoires in COVID-19. Measured with immunoSEQ multiplex PCR; TCRdb has only the in-frame clones, and not every one. Seen here are approximately 170,000 clones, about 88% observed once, and the top ten hold about 8.4%. The source material was PBMCs or T cells enriched from blood (not recorded which). Receptors originate from a woman aged 18-35 years who had recovered from COVID-19. The CDR3 runs from the conserved cysteine through the conserved F or W. The D gene is left open where the match is weak. Part of the rows lack a size; the others show once, few, many or a class for expanded clones.

TRBV3-1/TRBV3-2,-,TRBJ2-5,-,CASSLTLLPTGETQYF,TGTGCCAGCAGCCTTACCTTACTCCCTACCGGGGAGACCCAGTACTTC
TRBV12-2,-,TRBJ1-3,-,CASRRQLPTIYF,TGTGCAAGTCGCCGACAGCTCCCAACCATATATTTT
TRBV19,-,TRBJ2-5,-,CASSKTGLETQYF,TGTGCCAGTAGTAAGACAGGCTTGGAGACCCAGTACTTC
TRBV28,-,TRBJ2-1,TRBD2,CATGLAGVSNNEQFF,TGTGCCACAGGACTAGCGGGAGTATCTAACAATGAGCAGTTCTTC
TRBV9,-,TRBJ2-2,-,CASSVGGLGFSGELFF,TGTGCCAGCAGCGTAGGGGGACTTGGTTTCTCGGGGGAGCTGTTTTTT
TRBV19,-,TRBJ2-2,TRBD1,CASSIDRATGELFF,TGTGCCAGTAGTATTGACAGGGCAACCGGGGAGCTGTTTTTT
TRBV28,once,TRBJ2-1,-,CASSSSSGRAGNEQFF,-
TRBV7-9,few,TRBJ2-7,-,CASSLGGTPGEQYF,TGTGCCAGCAGCTTAGGCGGAACTCCGGGCGAGCAGTACTTC
TRBV3-1/TRBV3-2,-,TRBJ2-7,TRBD2,CASSLRLASYF,TGTGCCAGCAGTCTGAGACTAGCGTCGTACTTC
TRBV30,once,TRBJ1-1,TRBD1,CAWSSLRGTGDNDSMNTEAFF,TGTGCCTGGAGCTCGCTCCGGGGGACAGGGGATAACGATAGCATGAACACTGAAGCTTTCTTT
TRBV6-5,-,TRBJ1-6,-,CASSSAGAPLHF,TGTGCCAGCAGTTCGGCCGGGGCACCCCTCCACTTT
TRBV2,-,TRBJ2-3,TRBD2,CASRPGLAGTDTQYF,TGTGCCAGCAGGCCGGGACTAGCGGGCACAGATACGCAGTATTTT
TRBV7-8,-,TRBJ2-3,TRBD2,CASSLFGSGGSTDTQYF,TGTGCCAGCAGCTTATTTGGTAGCGGGGGGTCCACAGATACGCAGTATTTT
TRBV10-3,-,TRBJ2-7,-,CAISESGTGSSYEQYF,TGTGCCATCAGTGAGTCCGGGACTGGGAGCTCCTACGAGCAGTACTTC
TRBV19,-,TRBJ2-1,TRBD1,CASSIGTGPYNEQFF,TGTGCCAGTAGTATTGGGACAGGGCCCTACAATGAGCAGTTCTTC
TRBV5-1,-,TRBJ2-7,-,CACSWGESTYEQYF,TGCGCCTGCTCTTGGGGGGAATCCACCTACGAGCAGTACTTC
TRBV19,-,TRBJ1-5,-,CASSIGRLNQPQHF,TGTGCCAGTAGTATAGGGCGGCTCAATCAGCCCCAGCATTTT
TRBV28,-,TRBJ2-1,-,CASSLLYNEQFF,TGTGCCAGCAGTTTACTGTACAATGAGCAGTTCTTC
TRBV10-3,-,TRBJ2-5,-,CAISEPDIGGTQYF,TGTGCCATCAGTGAGCCGGACATCGGTGGGACCCAGTACTTC
TRBV18,-,TRBJ2-1,-,CASSPPGYNEQFF,TGTGCCAGCTCACCCCCCGGGTACAATGAGCAGTTCTTC
TRBV7-3,-,TRBJ2-5,-,CASSPTGWEETQYF,TGTGCCAGCAGCCCAACCGGGTGGGAGGAGACCCAGTACTTC
TRBV4-1,-,TRBJ2-7,TRBD2,CASSPRSGGDEQYF,TGCGCCAGCAGCCCCCGGAGCGGGGGGGACGAGCAGTACTTC
TRBV28,-,TRBJ1-3,TRBD1,CASSLSGGYGNTIYF,TGTGCCAGCAGTTTATCAGGGGGTTACGGAAACACCATATATTTT
TRBV6-6,-,TRBJ2-3,-,CATLRDFDTDTQYF,TGTGCCACCCTGCGGGACTTTGACACAGATACGCAGTATTTT
TRBV13,-,TRBJ2-3,-,CASSLDESTDTQYF,TGTGCCAGCAGCTTAGATGAGAGCACAGATACGCAGTATTTT
TRBV24-1,once,TRBJ2-2,-,CATSDFPTGTDTGELFF,TGTGCCACCAGTGATTTCCCCACAGGGACGGACACCGGGGAGCTGTTTTTT